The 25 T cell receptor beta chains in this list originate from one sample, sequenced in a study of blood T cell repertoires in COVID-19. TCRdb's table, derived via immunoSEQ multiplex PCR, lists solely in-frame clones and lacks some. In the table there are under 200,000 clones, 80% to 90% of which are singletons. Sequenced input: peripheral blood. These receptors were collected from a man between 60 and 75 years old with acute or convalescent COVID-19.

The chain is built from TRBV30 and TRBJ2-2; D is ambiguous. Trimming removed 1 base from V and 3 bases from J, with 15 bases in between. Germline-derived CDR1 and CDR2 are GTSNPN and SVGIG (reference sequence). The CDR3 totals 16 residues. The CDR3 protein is CAWSAAPSPDTGELFF. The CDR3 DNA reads TGTGCCTGGAGTGCCGCCCCGAGCCCGGACACCGGGGAGCTGTTTTTT.

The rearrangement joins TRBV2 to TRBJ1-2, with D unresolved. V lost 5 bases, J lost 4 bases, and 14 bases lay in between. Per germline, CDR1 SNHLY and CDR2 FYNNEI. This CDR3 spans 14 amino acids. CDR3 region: CASSREAGIYGYTF. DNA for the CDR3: TGTGCCAGCAGTCGCGAGGCGGGAATCTATGGCTACACCTTC.

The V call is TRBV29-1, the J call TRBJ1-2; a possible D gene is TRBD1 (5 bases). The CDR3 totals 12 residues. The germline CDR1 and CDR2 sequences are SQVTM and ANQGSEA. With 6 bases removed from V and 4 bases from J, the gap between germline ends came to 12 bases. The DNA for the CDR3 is TGCAGCGTCATTCAGGGCGGCTATGGCTACACCTTC. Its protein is CSVIQGGYGYTF. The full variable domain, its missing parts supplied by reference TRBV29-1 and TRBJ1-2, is SAVISQKPSRDICQRGTSLTIQCQVDSQVTMMFWYRQQPGQSLTLIATANQGSEATYESGFVIDKFPISRPNLTFSTLTVSNMSPEDSSIYLCSVIQGGYGYTFGSGTRLTVV.

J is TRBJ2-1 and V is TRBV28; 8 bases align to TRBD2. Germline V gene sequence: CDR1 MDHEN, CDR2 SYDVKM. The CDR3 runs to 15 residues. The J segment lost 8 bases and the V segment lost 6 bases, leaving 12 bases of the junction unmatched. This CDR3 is CASRRLAGGYHEQFF. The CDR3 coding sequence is TGTGCCAGCAGACGGTTGGCGGGAGGATACCATGAGCAGTTCTTC.

This CDR3 is CASSPTRINEQFF. The CDR3 DNA reads as TGTGCCAGCAGCCCAACTAGGATCAATGAGCAGTTCTTC. The chain uses TRBV7-2 and TRBJ2-1; maybe TRBD2 (5 bases). V shed 5 bases and J shed 6 bases, with 11 bases lying between them. Germline CDR1 reads SGHTA; CDR2 reads FQGNSA. The CDR3 runs 13 residues. The full variable domain, in which reference TRBV7-2 and TRBJ2-1 provide the parts outside the CDR3, is GAGVSQSPSNKVTEKGKDVELRCDPISGHTALYWYRQSLGQGLEFLIYFQGNSAPDKSGLPSDRFSAERTGGSVSTLTIQRTQQEDSAVYLCASSPTRINEQFFGPGTRLTVL.

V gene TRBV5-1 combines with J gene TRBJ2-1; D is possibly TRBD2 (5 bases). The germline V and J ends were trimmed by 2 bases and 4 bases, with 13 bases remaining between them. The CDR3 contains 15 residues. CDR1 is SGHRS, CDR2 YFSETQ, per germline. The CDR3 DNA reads TGCGCCAGCAGCTTACTAGACCCTAATTACAATGAGCAGTTCTTC. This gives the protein CASSLLDPNYNEQFF.

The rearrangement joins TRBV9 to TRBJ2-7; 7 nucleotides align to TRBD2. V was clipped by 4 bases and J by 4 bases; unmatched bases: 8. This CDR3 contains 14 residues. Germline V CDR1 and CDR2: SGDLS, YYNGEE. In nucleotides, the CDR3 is TGTGCCAGCAGCTTGGGAGGGATGGGGTACGAGCAGTACTTC. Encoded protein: CASSLGGMGYEQYF.

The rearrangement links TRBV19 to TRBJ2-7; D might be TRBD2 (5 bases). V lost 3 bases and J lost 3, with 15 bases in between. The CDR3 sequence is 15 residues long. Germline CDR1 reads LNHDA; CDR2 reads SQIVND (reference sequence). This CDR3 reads CASSIRLGGHYEQYF. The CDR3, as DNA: TGTGCCAGTAGTATCCGTCTCGGCGGGCACTACGAGCAGTACTTC. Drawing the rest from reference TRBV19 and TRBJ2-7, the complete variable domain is DGGITQSPKYLFRKEGQNVTLSCEQNLNHDAMYWYRQDPGQGLRLIYYSQIVNDFQKGDIAEGYSVSREKKESFPLTVTSAQKNPTAFYLCASSIRLGGHYEQYFGPGTRLTVT.

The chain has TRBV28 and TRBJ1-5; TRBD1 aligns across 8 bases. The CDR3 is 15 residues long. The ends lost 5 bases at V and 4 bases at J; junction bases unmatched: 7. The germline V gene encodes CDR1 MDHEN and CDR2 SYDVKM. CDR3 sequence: CASSPTDRENQPQHF. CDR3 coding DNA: TGTGCCAGCAGTCCAACGGACAGGGAAAATCAGCCCCAGCATTTT.

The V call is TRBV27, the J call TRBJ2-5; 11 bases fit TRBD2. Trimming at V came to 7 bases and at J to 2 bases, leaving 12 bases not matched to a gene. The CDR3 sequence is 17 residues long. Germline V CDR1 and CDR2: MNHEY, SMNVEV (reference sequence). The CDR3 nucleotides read TGTGCCAGCAAGGGCGGGGATAGCGGGAGGGGACAAGAGACCCAGTACTTC. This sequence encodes CASKGGDSGRGQETQYF.

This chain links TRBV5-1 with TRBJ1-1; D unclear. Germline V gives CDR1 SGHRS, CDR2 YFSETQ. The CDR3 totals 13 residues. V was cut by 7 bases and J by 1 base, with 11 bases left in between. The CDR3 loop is CASLEEGNTEAFF. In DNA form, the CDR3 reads TGCGCCAGCTTGGAGGAGGGGAACACTGAAGCTTTCTTT. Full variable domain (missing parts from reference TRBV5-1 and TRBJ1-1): KAGVTQTPRYLIKTRGQQVTLSCSPISGHRSVSWYQQTPGQGLQFLFEYFSETQRNKGNFPGRFSGRQFSNSRSEMNVSTLELGDSALYLCASLEEGNTEAFFGQGTRLTVV.

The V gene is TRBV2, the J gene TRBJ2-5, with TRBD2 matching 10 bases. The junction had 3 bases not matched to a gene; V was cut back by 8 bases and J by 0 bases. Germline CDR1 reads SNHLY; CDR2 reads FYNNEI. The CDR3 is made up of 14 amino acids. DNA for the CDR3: TGTGCCAGCGGACTAGCGGCTTACCAAGAGACCCAGTACTTC. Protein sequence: CASGLAAYQETQYF.

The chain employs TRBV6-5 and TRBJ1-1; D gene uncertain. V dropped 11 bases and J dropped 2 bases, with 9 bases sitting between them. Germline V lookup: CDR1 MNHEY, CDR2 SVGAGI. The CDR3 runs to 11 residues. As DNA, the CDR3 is TGTGCCGTCTGGGCCAACACTGAAGCTTTCTTT. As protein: CAVWANTEAFF.

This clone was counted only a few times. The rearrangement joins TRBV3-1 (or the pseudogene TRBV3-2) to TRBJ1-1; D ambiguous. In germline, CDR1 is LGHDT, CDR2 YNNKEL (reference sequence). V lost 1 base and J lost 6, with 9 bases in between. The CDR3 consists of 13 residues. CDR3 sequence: CASSQGGLAEAFF. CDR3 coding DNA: TGTGCCAGCAGCCAAGGAGGGTTGGCTGAAGCTTTCTTT.

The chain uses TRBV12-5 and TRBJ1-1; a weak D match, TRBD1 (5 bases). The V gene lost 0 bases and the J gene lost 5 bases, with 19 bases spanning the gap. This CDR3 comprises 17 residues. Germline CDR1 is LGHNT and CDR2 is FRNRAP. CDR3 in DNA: TGTGCTAGTGGTTTGGTAGGGGCAGGCGGCCTGAGGACTGAAGCTTTCTTT. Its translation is CASGLVGAGGLRTEAFF.

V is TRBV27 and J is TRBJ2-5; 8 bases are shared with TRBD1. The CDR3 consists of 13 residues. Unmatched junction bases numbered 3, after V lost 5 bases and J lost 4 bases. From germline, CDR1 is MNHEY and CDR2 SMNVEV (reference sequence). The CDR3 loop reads CASSHQGAETQYF. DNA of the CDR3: TGTGCCAGCAGTCACCAGGGGGCAGAGACCCAGTACTTC.

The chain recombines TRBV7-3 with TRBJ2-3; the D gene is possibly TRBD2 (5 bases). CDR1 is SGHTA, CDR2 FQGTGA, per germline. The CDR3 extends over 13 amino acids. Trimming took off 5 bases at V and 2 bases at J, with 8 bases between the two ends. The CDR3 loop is CASSGGITDTQYF. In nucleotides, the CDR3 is TGTGCCAGCAGCGGAGGAATCACAGATACGCAGTATTTT.

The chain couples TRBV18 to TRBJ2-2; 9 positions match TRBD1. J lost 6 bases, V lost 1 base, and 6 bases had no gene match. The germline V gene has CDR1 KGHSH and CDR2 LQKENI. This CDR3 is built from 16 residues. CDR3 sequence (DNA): TGTGCCAGCTCACCACAAACAGGGGGCTGGGCCGGGGAGCTGTTTTTT. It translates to CASSPQTGGWAGELFF.

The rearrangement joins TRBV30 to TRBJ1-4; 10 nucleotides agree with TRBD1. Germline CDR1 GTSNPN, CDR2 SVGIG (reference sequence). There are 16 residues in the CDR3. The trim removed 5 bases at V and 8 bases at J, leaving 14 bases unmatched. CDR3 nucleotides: TGTGCCTGGGGAGATTCCGGGACAGGGGTTTGGGAAAAACTGTTTTTT. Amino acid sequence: CAWGDSGTGVWEKLFF.

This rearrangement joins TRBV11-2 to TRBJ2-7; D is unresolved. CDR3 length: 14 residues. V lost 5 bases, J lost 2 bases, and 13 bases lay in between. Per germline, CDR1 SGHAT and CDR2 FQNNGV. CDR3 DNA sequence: TGTGCCAGCAGCCTGACTGGCGCAACCTACGAGCAGTACTTC. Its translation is CASSLTGATYEQYF.

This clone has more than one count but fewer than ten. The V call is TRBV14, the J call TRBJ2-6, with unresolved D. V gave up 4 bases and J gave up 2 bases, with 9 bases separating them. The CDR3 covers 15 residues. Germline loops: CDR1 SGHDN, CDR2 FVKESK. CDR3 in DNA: TGTGCCAGCAGCCCAGTTGGAGCTGGGGCCAACGTCCTGACTTTC. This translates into CASSPVGAGANVLTF.

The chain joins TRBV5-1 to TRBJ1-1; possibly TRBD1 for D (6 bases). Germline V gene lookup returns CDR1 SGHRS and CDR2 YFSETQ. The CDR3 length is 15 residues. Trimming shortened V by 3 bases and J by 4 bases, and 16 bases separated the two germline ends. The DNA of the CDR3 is TGCGCCAGCAGCTCCGGCACAGGGTTTCGCACTGAAGCTTTCTTT. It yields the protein CASSSGTGFRTEAFF.

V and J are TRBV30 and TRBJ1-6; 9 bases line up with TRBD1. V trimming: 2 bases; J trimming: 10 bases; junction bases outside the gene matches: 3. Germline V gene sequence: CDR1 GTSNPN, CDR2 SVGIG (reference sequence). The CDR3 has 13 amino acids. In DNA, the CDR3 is TGTGCCTGGAGTCCGGACAGGGGATCACCCCTCCACTTT. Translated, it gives CAWSPDRGSPLHF. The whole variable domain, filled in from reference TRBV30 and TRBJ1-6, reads SQTIHQWPATLVQPVGSPLSLECTVEGTSNPNLYWYRQAAGRGLQLLFYSVGIGQISSEVPQNLSASRPQDRQFILSSKKLLLSDSGFYLCAWSPDRGSPLHFGNGTRLTVT.

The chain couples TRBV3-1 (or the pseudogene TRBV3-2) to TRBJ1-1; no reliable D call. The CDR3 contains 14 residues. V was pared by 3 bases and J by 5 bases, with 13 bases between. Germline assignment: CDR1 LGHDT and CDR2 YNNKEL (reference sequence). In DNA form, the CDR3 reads TGTGCCAGCAGCCAGCCAGGTCCGGGGACTGAAGCTTTCTTT. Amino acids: CASSQPGPGTEAFF.

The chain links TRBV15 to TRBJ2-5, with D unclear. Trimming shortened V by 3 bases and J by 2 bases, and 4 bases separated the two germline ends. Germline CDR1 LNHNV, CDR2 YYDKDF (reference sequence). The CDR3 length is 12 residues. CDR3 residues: CATSRTQETQYF. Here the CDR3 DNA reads TGTGCCACCAGCAGGACTCAAGAGACCCAGTACTTC.